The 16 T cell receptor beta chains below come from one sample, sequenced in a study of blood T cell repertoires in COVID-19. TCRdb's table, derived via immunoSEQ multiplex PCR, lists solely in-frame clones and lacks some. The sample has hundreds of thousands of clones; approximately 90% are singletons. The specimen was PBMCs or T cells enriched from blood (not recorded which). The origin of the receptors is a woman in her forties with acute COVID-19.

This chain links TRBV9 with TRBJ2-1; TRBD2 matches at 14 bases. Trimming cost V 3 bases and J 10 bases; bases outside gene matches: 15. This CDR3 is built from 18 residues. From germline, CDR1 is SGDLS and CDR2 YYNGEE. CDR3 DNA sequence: TGTGCCAGCAGCGCCACCAAGACCGGGACTAGCGGGAGCCGGGAGCAGTTCTTC. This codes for CASSATKTGTSGSREQFF.

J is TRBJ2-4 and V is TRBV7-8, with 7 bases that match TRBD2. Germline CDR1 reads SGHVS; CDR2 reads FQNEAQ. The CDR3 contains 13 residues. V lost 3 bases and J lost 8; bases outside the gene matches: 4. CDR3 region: CASSFGTSDIQYF. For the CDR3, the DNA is TGTGCCAGCAGCTTCGGAACTAGCGACATTCAGTACTTC.

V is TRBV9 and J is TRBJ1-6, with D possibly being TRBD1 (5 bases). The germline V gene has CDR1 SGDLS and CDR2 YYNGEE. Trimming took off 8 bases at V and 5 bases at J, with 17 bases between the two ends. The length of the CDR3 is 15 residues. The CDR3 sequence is CASQRSAGDNSPLHF. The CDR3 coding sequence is TGTGCCAGTCAGCGTAGTGCGGGGGATAATTCACCCCTCCACTTT. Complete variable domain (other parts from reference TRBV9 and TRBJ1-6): DSGVTQTPKHLITATGQRVTLRCSPRSGDLSVYWYQQSLDQGLQFLIQYYNGEERAKGNILERFSAQQFPDLHSELNLSSLELGDSALYFCASQRSAGDNSPLHFGNGTRLTVT.

CDR3 region: CASSFLGGRAAGELFF. Here the CDR3 DNA reads TGTGCCAGCAGCTTCTTAGGCGGGAGGGCCGCCGGGGAGCTGTTTTTT. This chain links TRBV7-6 with TRBJ2-2, with 9 bases identical to TRBD2. V was clipped by 3 bases and J by 6 bases; unmatched bases: 8. CDR3 length: 16 amino acids. Germline CDR1 reads SGHVS; CDR2 reads FNYEAQ.

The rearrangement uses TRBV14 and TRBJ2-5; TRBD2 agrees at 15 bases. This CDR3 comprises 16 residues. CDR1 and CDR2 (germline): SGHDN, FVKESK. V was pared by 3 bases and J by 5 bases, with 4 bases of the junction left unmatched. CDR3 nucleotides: TGTGCCAGCAGCCATTGGACTAGCGGGAGGGCGGAGACCCAGTACTTC. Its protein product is CASSHWTSGRAETQYF.

DNA of the CDR3: TGCAGCGTTGAAGATCTTCAGGGTCACACTGAAGCTTTCTTT. Translating gives CSVEDLQGHTEAFF. The rearrangement uses TRBV29-1 and TRBJ1-1, with a tentative D call TRBD1 (5 bases). This CDR3 contains 14 residues. Germline V gene data show CDR1 as SQVTM and CDR2 as ANQGSEA. The V gene lost 0 bases and the J gene lost 3 bases, with 11 bases spanning the gap.

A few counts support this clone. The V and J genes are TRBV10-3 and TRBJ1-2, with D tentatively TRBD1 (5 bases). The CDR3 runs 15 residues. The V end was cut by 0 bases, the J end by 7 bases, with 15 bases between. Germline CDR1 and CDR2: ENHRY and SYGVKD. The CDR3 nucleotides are TGTGCCATCAGTGAGTCAGGAGGGGTCGGGCTTGGCTACACCTTC. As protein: CAISESGGVGLGYTF.

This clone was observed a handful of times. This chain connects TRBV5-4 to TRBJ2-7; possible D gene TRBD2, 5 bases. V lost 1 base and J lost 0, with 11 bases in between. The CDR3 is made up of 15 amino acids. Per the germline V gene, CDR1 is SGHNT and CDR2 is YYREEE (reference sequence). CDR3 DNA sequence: TGTGCCAGCAGCTTGACGGGAAGGAGCTCCTACGAGCAGTACTTC. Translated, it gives CASSLTGRSSYEQYF.

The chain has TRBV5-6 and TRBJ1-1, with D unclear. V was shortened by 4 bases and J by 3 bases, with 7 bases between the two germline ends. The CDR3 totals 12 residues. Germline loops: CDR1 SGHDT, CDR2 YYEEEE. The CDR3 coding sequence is TGTGCCAGCAGCCCTGGAGACACTGAAGCTTTCTTT. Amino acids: CASSPGDTEAFF. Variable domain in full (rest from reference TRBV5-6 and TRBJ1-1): DAGVTQSPTHLIKTRGQQVTLRCSPKSGHDTVSWYQQALGQGPQFIFQYYEEEERQRGNFPDRFSGHQFPNYSSELNVNALLLGDSALYLCASSPGDTEAFFGQGTRLTVV.

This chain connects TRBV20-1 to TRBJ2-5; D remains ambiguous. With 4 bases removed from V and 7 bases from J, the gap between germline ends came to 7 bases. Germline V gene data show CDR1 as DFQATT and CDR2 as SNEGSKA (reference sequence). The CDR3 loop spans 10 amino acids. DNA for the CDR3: TGCAGTGCTATTACGGGGACCCAGTACTTC. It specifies CSAITGTQYF.

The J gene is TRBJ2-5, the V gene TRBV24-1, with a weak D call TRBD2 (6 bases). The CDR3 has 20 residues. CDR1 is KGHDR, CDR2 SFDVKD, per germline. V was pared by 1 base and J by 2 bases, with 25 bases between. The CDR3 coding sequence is TGTGCCACCAGTGATTTTGTACCTGGGCGGGATCCAACGTTACAAGAGACCCAGTACTTC. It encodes CATSDFVPGRDPTLQETQYF.

The DNA for the CDR3 is TGTGCCAGTAGTATAGATCCGTCAGTTGGGGGTAGCGGGACTGAAGCTTTCTTT. It specifies CASSIDPSVGGSGTEAFF. V usage is TRBV19 and J usage is TRBJ1-1; D may be TRBD1 (5 bases). Germline V gene lookup returns CDR1 LNHDA and CDR2 SQIVND (reference sequence). The CDR3 spans 18 residues. V lost 0 bases, J lost 5 bases, and 22 bases lay in between.

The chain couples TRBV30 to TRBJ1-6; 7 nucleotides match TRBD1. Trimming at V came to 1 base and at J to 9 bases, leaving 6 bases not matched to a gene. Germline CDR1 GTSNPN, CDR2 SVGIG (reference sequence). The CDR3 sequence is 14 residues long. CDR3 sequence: CAWSEVQGTSPLHF. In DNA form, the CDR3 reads TGTGCCTGGAGTGAAGTACAGGGGACTTCACCCCTCCACTTT.

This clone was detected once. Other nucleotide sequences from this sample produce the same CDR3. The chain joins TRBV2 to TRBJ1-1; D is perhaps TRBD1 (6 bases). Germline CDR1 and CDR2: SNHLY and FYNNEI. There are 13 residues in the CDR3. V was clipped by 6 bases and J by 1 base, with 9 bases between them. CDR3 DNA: TGTGCCAGCAGCTTGACAGGGAACACTGAAGCTTTCTTT. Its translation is CASSLTGNTEAFF.

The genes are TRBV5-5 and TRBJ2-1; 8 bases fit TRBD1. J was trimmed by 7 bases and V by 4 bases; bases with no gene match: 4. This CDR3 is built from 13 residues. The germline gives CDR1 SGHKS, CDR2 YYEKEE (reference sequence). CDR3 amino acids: CASSPWTGNEQFF. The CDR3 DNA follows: TGTGCCAGCAGCCCCTGGACAGGGAATGAGCAGTTCTTC.

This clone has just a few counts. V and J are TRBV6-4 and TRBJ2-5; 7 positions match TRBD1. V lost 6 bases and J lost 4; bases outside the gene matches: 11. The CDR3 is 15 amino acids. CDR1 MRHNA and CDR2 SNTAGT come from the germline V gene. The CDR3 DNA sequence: TGTGCCAGCAGAGAGAAGACAGGGTTAGGAGAGACCCAGTACTTC. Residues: CASREKTGLGETQYF.